This is a list of T cell receptor beta chains from one sample in a study of regulatory T cells in long-lasting Graves disease. MiXCR, applied by TCRdb to the multiplex PCR reads, yields one record per CDR3 protein. The sample records more than 450,000 distinct CDR3 sequences, more than 10% being singletons. These data were likewise used in another study, on T cells in Graves' hyperthyroidism and ophthalmopathy.

The sample was peripheral blood mononuclear cells (PBMCs), taken at new diagnosis, from a patient treated with antithyroid drugs. These receptors originate from a woman in her twenties or thirties with Graves disease. The CDR3 runs from the conserved cysteine through the conserved F or W. A D gene is named only where the DNA matches it firmly. Clone size is shown for a subset of rows, as once, few, many or a class of expanded clone.

size,V,D,J,CDR3,DNA
-,TRBV28,-,TRBJ1-5,CASSPSRPQHF,TGTGCCAGCAGTCCCTCCCGGCCCCAGCATTTT
many,TRBV28,TRBD2,TRBJ2-1,CASILGGLAGDEQFF,TGTGCCAGCATCCTAGGAGGACTAGCGGGAGATGAGCAGTTCTTC
many,TRBV7-2,-,TRBJ2-7,CASSQTGYEQYF,TGTGCCAGCAGCCAGACAGGCTACGAGCAGTACTTC
many,TRBV30,-,TRBJ2-2,CAWSEAIGELFF,TGTGCCTGGAGTGAAGCGATCGGGGAGCTGTTTTTT
many,TRBV6-5,-,TRBJ2-2,CASSYAAEATGELFF,TGTGCCAGCAGTTACGCGGCGGAAGCCACCGGGGAGCTGTTTTTT
-,TRBV18,TRBD2,TRBJ2-2,CASSPYREGLGELFF,TGTGCCAGCTCACCATACCGGGAGGGCCTCGGGGAGCTGTTTTTT
many,TRBV30,TRBD1,TRBJ1-1,CAWGTGQGDTEAFF,TGTGCCTGGGGAACGGGACAGGGGGACACTGAAGCTTTCTTT
-,TRBV24-1,TRBD2,TRBJ2-1,CATSEVSGSRNEQFF,TGTGCCACCAGTGAGGTAAGCGGGAGCAGGAATGAGCAGTTCTTC
many,TRBV2,TRBD1,TRBJ2-7,CASKGARATYEQYF,TGTGCCAGCAAGGGGGCCAGGGCGACCTACGAGCAGTACTTC
-,TRBV4-3,-,TRBJ2-1,CASSQGSTGLYNEQFF,TGCGCCAGCAGCCAAGGGAGCACAGGGCTCTACAATGAGCAGTTCTTC
-,TRBV9,-,TRBJ2-3,CASSVAGSTDTQYF,TGTGCCAGCAGCGTAGCGGGGTCAACAGATACGCAGTATTTT
few,TRBV6-2/TRBV6-3,-,TRBJ1-1,CASSWTVSTEAFF,TGTGCCAGCAGTTGGACCGTTTCGACTGAAGCTTTCTTT
few,TRBV15,-,TRBJ2-2,CATSSGPGVNTGELFF,TGTGCCACCAGCTCCGGACCCGGGGTCAACACCGGGGAGCTGTTTTTT
many,TRBV30,-,TRBJ1-4,CAWSVQGQSEKLFF,TGTGCCTGGAGTGTTCAGGGTCAGAGTGAAAAACTGTTTTTT
many,TRBV28,TRBD2,TRBJ2-1,CASSSFDGTRTYNEQFF,TGTGCCAGCAGTTCTTTCGACGGGACTAGGACCTACAATGAGCAGTTCTTC
-,TRBV19,-,TRBJ2-1,CASSISSSYNEQFF,TGTGCCAGTAGTATCTCCAGCTCCTACAATGAGCAGTTCTTC
few,TRBV7-2,TRBD1,TRBJ2-1,CASSLAPRTGRNEQFF,TGTGCCAGCAGCTTAGCTCCCAGGACAGGGCGCAATGAGCAGTTCTTC
-,TRBV10-3,-,TRBJ1-3,CAIKGEAGNTIYF,TGTGCCATCAAAGGGGAGGCTGGAAACACCATATATTTT
many,TRBV6-1,-,TRBJ1-6,CASEQVPLYNSPLHF,TGTGCCAGCGAACAGGTCCCACTATATAATTCACCCCTCCACTTT
-,TRBV6-5,-,TRBJ2-1,CASSYEGGSYNEQFF,TGTGCCAGCAGTTACGAGGGGGGAAGTTACAATGAGCAGTTCTTC
few,TRBV18,-,TRBJ2-1,CASSETYNEQFF,TGTGCCAGCTCAGAAACATACAATGAGCAGTTCTTC
-,TRBV11-1,-,TRBJ1-2,CASSPSSDSESGYTF,TGTGCCAGCAGCCCCAGCTCGGACAGTGAGTCTGGCTACACCTTC
-,TRBV20-1,TRBD1,TRBJ2-5,CCAHKQGAMGETQYF,TGCTGTGCACATAAACAGGGGGCGATGGGAGAGACCCAGTACTTC
many,TRBV30,TRBD1,TRBJ2-7,CASGQGVNYEQYF,TGTGCCTCCGGACAGGGGGTTAACTACGAGCAGTACTTC
many,TRBV6-1,-,TRBJ1-1,CASGFVSWREAFF,TGTGCCAGTGGTTTCGTTTCCTGGAGGGAAGCTTTCTTT
few,TRBV4-2,TRBD1,TRBJ2-7,CASSQATGEIYEQYF,TGTGCCAGCAGCCAAGCGACAGGGGAAATATACGAGCAGTACTTC
many,TRBV28,-,TRBJ1-1,CASSSETGLDTEAFF,TGTGCCAGCAGTTCCGAGACAGGCCTGGACACTGAAGCTTTCTTT
many,TRBV19,-,TRBJ1-5,CASSLVDGWGNQPQHF,TGTGCCAGTAGTCTGGTCGACGGGTGGGGGAATCAGCCCCAGCATTTT
many,TRBV12-3/TRBV12-4,-,TRBJ1-2,CASVAQSNYGYTF,TGTGCCAGCGTCGCACAGTCTAACTATGGCTACACCTTC
many,TRBV7-9,-,TRBJ1-1,CASSLALAGPNTEAFF,TGTGCCAGCAGCTTAGCTCTGGCGGGTCCGAACACTGAAGCTTTCTTT
-,TRBV5-1,-,TRBJ2-5,CASSFGGGGETQYF,TGCGCCAGCAGCTTTGGGGGCGGAGGAGAGACCCAGTACTTC
few,TRBV6-1,TRBD2,TRBJ2-4,CASSLTSGSIIQYF,TGTGCCAGCAGCCTGACTAGCGGGAGTATCATTCAGTACTTC
many,TRBV27,TRBD1,TRBJ1-6,CASSSRTGTNSPLHF,TGTGCCAGCAGTTCCCGGACAGGGACTAATTCACCCCTCCACTTT
many,TRBV6-5,TRBD1,TRBJ1-2,CASSYLNRGSTYTSGYTF,TGTGCCAGCAGTTACCTTAACAGGGGATCAACCTATACGAGTGGCTACACCTTC
many,TRBV2,-,TRBJ1-1,CASRGPMNTEAFF,TGTGCCAGCAGGGGGCCCATGAACACTGAAGCTTTCTTT
-,TRBV19,TRBD1,TRBJ2-3,CASSIGTGTGSTDTQYF,TGTGCCAGTAGTATTGGGACAGGTACCGGGAGTACAGATACGCAGTATTTT
many,TRBV19,-,TRBJ1-2,CASSIDRVDGYTF,TGTGCCAGTAGTATAGACAGGGTAGATGGCTACACCTTC
many,TRBV10-3,TRBD1,TRBJ1-2,CAISEAGDRGNYGYTF,TGTGCCATCAGTGAAGCGGGTGACAGGGGGAACTATGGCTACACCTTC
many,TRBV6-2/TRBV6-3,-,TRBJ1-1,CASSYSGSGGITFF,TGTGCCAGCAGTTACTCAGGGTCCGGAGGAATCACTTTCTTT
many,TRBV4-2,TRBD2,TRBJ2-7,CASSQGLAASYEQYF,TGTGCCAGCAGCCAAGGACTAGCGGCCTCCTACGAGCAGTACTTC
many,TRBV7-9,TRBD1,TRBJ2-7,CASSLDGTGRPYEQYF,TGTGCCAGCAGCTTAGACGGGACAGGGAGACCCTACGAGCAGTACTTC
many,TRBV3-1,-,TRBJ1-1,CASSPGKGRSEAFF,TGTGCCAGCAGCCCAGGGAAGGGACGATCTGAAGCTTTCTTT
few,TRBV20-1,TRBD1,TRBJ1-2,CSADPGQGFYGYTF,TGCAGTGCTGATCCGGGACAGGGGTTTTATGGCTACACCTTC
many,TRBV28,-,TRBJ2-5,CASSRDSPLQETQYF,TGTGCCAGCAGCAGGGACTCCCCTTTGCAAGAGACCCAGTACTTC
many,TRBV7-8,TRBD1,TRBJ2-7,CASSSDRVFPYEQYF,TGTGCCAGCAGCTCCGACAGGGTTTTCCCCTACGAGCAGTACTTC
many,TRBV29-1,-,TRBJ2-3,CSVTGTYRDTQYF,TGCAGCGTTACCGGGACATACCGGGATACGCAGTATTTT
-,TRBV12-3/TRBV12-4,-,TRBJ1-1,CASSSSGGMNTEAFF,TGTGCCAGCAGTTCGAGTGGAGGAATGAACACTGAAGCTTTCTTC
-,TRBV9,TRBD2,TRBJ2-3,CASSLPGLAGVGTDTQYF,TGTGCCAGCAGCCTCCCGGGACTAGCGGGAGTCGGGACAGATACGCAGTATTTT
many,TRBV24-1,-,TRBJ1-1,CATSAAGPGNTEAFF,TGTGCCACCAGTGCTGCGGGCCCAGGGAACACTGAAGCTTTCTTT
many,TRBV11-3,TRBD2,TRBJ2-3,CASSLARGMGGDTDTQYF,TGTGCCAGCAGCTTAGCCCGCGGCATGGGGGGGGACACAGATACGCAGTATTTT
-,TRBV7-3,TRBD1,TRBJ2-5,CASGTGGQETQYF,TGTGCCAGCGGGACAGGGGGCCAAGAGACCCAGTACTTC
many,TRBV5-1,-,TRBJ1-1,CASSLALGAGLAFF,TGCGCCAGCAGCTTGGCCCTGGGGGCAGGGTTGGCTTTCTTT
many,TRBV7-8,TRBD2,TRBJ2-1,CASSSRTSGGYNEQFF,TGTGCCAGCAGCTCGAGGACTAGCGGGGGATACAATGAGCAGTTCTTC
many,TRBV9,TRBD1,TRBJ2-1,CASSPGGDIAYNEQFF,TGTGCCAGCAGCCCAGGGGGTGACATTGCCTACAATGAGCAGTTCTTC
-,TRBV24-1,TRBD2,TRBJ2-3,CATGLAGSDTQYF,TGTGCCACTGGTCTAGCGGGATCAGATACGCAGTATTTT
-,TRBV19,-,TRBJ2-6,CAGSIWGTGANVLTF,TGTGCCGGTAGTATATGGGGTACTGGGGCCAACGTCCTGACTTTC
many,TRBV7-9,-,TRBJ2-7,CASSFTLTSREYEQYF,TGTGCCAGCAGCTTCACCTTGACCTCGCGTGAATACGAGCAGTACTTC
many,TRBV11-3,-,TRBJ1-1,CASSQRKRAGHMNTEAFF,TGTGCCAGCAGCCAACGAAAAAGGGCAGGGCATATGAACACTGAAGCTTTCTTT
few,TRBV15,-,TRBJ2-5,CATSRDREETQYF,TGTGCCACCAGCAGAGATCGAGAGGAGACCCAGTACTTC
many,TRBV2,-,TRBJ2-1,CASRSRSIEQFF,TGTGCCAGCAGAAGTCGCTCGATTGAGCAGTTCTTC